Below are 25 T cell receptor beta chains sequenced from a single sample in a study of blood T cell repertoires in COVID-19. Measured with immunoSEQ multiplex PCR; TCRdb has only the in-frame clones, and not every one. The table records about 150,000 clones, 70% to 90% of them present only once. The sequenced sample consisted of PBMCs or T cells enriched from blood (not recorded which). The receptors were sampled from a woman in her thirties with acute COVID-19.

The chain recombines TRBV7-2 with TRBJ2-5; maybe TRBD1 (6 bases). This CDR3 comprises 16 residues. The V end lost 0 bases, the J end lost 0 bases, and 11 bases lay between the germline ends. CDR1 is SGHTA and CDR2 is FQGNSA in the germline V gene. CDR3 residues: CASSLARGLYQETQYF. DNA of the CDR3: TGTGCCAGCAGCTTAGCCAGGGGATTGTACCAAGAGACCCAGTACTTC.

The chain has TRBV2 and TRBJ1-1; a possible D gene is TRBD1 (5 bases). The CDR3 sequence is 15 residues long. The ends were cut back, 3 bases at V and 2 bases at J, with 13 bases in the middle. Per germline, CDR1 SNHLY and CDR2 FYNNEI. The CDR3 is CASSDPGGVNTEAFF. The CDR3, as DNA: TGTGCCAGCAGTGACCCCGGAGGGGTAAACACTGAAGCTTTCTTT. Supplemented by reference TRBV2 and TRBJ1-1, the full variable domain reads EPEVTQTPSHQVTQMGQEVILRCVPISNHLYFYWYRQILGQKVEFLVSFYNNEISEKSEIFDDQFSVERPDGSNFTLKIRSTKLEDSAMYFCASSDPGGVNTEAFFGQGTRLTVV.

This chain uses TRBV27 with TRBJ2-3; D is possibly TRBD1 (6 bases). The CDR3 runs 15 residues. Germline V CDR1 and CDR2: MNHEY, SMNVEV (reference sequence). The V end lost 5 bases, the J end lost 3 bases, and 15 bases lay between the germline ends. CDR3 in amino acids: CASSPTQGQTDTQYF. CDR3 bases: TGTGCCAGCAGTCCCACCCAAGGACAGACAGATACGCAGTATTTT.

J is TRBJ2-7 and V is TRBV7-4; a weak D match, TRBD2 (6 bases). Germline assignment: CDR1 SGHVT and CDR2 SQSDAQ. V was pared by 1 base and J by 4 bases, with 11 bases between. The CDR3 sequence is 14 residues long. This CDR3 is CASSLDYRGYEQYF. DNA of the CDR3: TGTGCCAGCAGCTTAGACTATCGGGGGTACGAGCAGTACTTC.

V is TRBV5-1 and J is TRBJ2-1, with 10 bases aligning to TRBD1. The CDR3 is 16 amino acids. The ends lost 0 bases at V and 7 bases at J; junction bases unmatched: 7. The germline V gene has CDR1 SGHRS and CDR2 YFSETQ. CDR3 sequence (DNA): TGCGCCAGCAGCTTGGCCCTAGGACAGGGGGTGAATGAGCAGTTCTTC. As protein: CASSLALGQGVNEQFF.

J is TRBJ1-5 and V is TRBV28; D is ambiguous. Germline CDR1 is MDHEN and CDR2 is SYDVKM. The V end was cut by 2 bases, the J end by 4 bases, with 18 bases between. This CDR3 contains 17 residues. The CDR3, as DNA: TGTGCCAGCAGTTTAATTTATGCGGGGAAGGTGAATCAGCCCCAGCATTTT. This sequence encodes CASSLIYAGKVNQPQHF.

This CDR3 reads CASSYSEGADAFF. The CDR3 DNA reads as TGTGCCAGCAGTTACAGTGAGGGGGCGGATGCTTTCTTT. This chain connects TRBV6-5 to TRBJ1-1; 7 bases are a match to TRBD1. In germline, CDR1 is MNHEY, CDR2 SVGAGI. The length of the CDR3 is 13 residues. The V gene end was trimmed by 2 bases and the J gene end by 11 bases; junction bases not matched to a gene: 8.

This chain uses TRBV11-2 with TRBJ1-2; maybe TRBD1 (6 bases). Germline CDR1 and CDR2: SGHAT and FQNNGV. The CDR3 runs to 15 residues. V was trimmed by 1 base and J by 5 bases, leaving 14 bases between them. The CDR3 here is CASSLVPGTMYGYTF. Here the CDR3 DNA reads TGTGCCAGCAGCTTAGTTCCCGGGACAATGTATGGCTACACCTTC.

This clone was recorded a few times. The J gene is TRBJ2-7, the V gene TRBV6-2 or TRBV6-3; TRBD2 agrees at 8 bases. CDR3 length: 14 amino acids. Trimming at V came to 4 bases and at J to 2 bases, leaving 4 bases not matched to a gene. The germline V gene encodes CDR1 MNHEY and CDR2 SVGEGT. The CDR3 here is CASSLAGSTYEQYF. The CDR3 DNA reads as TGTGCCAGCAGTTTAGCGGGATCAACCTACGAGCAGTACTTC.

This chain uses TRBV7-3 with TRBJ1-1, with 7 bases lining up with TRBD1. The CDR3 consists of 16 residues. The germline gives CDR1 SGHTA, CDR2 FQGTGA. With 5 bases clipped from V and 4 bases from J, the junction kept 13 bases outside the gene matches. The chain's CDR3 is CASSPLTGNMGTEAFF. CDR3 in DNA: TGTGCCAGCAGCCCCCTGACAGGGAATATGGGCACTGAAGCTTTCTTT.

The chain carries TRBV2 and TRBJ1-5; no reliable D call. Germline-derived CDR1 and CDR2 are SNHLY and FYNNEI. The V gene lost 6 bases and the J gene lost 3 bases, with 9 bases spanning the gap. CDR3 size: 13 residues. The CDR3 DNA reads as TGTGCCAGCAGGTTGAGTTTCAATCAGCCCCAGCATTTT. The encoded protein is CASRLSFNQPQHF.

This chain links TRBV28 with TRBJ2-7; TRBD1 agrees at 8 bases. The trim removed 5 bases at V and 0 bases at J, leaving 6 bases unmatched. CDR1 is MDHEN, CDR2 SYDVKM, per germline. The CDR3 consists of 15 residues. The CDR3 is CASSPWTGYSYEQYF. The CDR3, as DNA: TGTGCCAGCAGTCCTTGGACAGGGTACTCCTACGAGCAGTACTTC. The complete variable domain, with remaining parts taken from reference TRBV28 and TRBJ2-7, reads DVKVTQSSRYLVKRTGEKVFLECVQDMDHENMFWYRQDPGLGLRLIYFSYDVKMKEKGDIPEGYSVSREKKERFSLILESASTNQTSMYLCASSPWTGYSYEQYFGPGTRLTVT.

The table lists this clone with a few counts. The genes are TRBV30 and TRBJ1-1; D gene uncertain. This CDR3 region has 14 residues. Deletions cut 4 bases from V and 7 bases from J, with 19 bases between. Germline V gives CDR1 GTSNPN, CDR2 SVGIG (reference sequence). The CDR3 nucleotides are TGTGCCTGGAACGAGGCCGGCGGGTGGCTTGAAGCTTTCTTT. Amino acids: CAWNEAGGWLEAFF.

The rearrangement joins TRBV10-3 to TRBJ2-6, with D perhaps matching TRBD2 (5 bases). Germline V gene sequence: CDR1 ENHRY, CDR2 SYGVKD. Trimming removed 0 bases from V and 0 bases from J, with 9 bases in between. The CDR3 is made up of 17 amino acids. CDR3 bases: TGTGCCATCAGTGAGTCGACCGGGGTCTCTGGGGCCAACGTCCTGACTTTC. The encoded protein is CAISESTGVSGANVLTF.

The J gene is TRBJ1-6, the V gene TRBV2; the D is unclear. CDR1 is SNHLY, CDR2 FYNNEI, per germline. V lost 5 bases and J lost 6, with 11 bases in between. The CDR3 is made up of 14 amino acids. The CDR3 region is CASSYTAINSPLHF. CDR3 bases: TGTGCCAGCAGTTATACAGCAATTAATTCACCCCTCCACTTT.

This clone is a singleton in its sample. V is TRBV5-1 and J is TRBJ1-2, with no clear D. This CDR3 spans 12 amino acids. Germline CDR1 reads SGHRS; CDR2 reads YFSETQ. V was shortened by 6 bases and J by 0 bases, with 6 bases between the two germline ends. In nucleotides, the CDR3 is TGCGCCAGCATCGACACTAACTATGGCTACACCTTC. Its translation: CASIDTNYGYTF.

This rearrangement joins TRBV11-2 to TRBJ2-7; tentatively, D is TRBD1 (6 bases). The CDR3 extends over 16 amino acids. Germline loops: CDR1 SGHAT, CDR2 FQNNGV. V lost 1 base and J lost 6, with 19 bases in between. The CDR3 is CASSLVFGGRGSEQYF. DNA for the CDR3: TGTGCCAGCAGCTTAGTCTTTGGTGGCAGGGGTAGCGAGCAGTACTTC. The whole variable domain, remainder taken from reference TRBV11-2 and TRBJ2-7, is EAGVAQSPRYKIIEKRQSVAFWCNPISGHATLYWYQQILGQGPKLLIQFQNNGVVDDSQLPKDRFSAERLKGVDSTLKIQPAKLEDSAVYLCASSLVFGGRGSEQYFGPGTRLTVT.

This CDR3 reads CASSPGDNSPLHF. The CDR3 nucleotides are TGTGCCAGTAGTCCAGGGGATAATTCACCCCTCCACTTT. The rearrangement joins TRBV19 to TRBJ1-6; perhaps TRBD1 as D (6 bases). Between the trimmed V and J ends, which lost 5 bases and 5 bases, there was a span of 7 bases. Germline V gives CDR1 LNHDA, CDR2 SQIVND (reference sequence). The CDR3 contains 13 residues. The full variable domain, completed using reference TRBV19 and TRBJ1-6, is DGGITQSPKYLFRKEGQNVTLSCEQNLNHDAMYWYRQDPGQGLRLIYYSQIVNDFQKGDIAEGYSVSREKKESFPLTVTSAQKNPTAFYLCASSPGDNSPLHFGNGTRLTVT.

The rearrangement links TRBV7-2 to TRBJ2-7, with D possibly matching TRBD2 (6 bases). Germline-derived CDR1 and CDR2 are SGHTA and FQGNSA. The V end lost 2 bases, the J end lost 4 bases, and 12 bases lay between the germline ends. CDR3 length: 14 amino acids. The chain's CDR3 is CASSLMGRGYEQYF. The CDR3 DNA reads TGTGCCAGCAGCTTAATGGGACGGGGGTACGAGCAGTACTTC.

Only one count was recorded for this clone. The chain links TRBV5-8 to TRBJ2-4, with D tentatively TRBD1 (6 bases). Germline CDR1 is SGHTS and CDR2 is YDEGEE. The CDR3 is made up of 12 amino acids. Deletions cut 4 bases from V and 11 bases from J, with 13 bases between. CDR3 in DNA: TGTGCCAGCAGCCACAGGGAATCGGTTCAGTACTTC. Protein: CASSHRESVQYF.

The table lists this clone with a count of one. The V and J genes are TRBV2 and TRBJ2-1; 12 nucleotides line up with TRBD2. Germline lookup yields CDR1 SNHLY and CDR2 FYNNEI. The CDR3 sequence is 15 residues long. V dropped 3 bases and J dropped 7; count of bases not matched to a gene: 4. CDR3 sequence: CASSDLAGGINEQFF. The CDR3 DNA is TGTGCCAGCAGTGATCTAGCGGGGGGGATTAATGAGCAGTTCTTC.

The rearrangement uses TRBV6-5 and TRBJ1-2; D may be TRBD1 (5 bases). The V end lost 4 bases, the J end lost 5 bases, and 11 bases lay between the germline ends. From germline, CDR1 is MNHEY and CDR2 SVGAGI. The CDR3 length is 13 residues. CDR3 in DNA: TGTGCCAGCAGTTCAGGGTCCCCTTATGGCTACACCTTC. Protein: CASSSGSPYGYTF.

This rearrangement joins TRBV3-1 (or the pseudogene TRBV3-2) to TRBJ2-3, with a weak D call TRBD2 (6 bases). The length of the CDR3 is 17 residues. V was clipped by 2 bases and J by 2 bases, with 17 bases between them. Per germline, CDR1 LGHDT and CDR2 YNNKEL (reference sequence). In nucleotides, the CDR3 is TGTGCCAGCAGCCAATGGGGACTCGGCAAAAACACAGATACGCAGTATTTT. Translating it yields CASSQWGLGKNTDTQYF.

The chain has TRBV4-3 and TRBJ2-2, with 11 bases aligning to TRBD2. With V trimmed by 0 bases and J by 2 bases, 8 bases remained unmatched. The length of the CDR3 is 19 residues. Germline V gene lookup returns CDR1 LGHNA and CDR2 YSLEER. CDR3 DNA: TGCGCCAGCAGCCAAGATCTGGGGGGACTAGCGGTAAACACCGGGGAGCTGTTTTTT. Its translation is CASSQDLGGLAVNTGELFF.

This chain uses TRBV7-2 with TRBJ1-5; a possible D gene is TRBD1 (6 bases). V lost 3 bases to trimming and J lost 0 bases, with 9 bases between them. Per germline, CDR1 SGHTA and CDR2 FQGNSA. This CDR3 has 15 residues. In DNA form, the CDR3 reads TGTGCCAGCAGCTTGACAGGAAATAGCAATCAGCCCCAGCATTTT. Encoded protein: CASSLTGNSNQPQHF.